Listed below are T cell receptor beta chains from one sample, sequenced in a study of graft-versus-host responses after intestinal transplantation. Profiled with immunoSEQ multiplex PCR; TCRdb holds only in-frame clones, not every one. The table lists around 40,000 clones, roughly 80% of them singletons. The sample consisted of PBMCs, taken about 1,000 days after transplant. The receptors derive from a human patient who received an intestinal transplant, so some T cells may come from the graft donor. The CDR3 runs from the conserved cysteine through the conserved F or W. A D gene is named only where the DNA matches it firmly. Clone size is given for some rows only: seen once, a few or many times, or a class if the clone is expanded.

clone_size	v_call	j_call	d_call	cdr3_aa	cdr3_nt
.	TRBV5-1	TRBJ1-1	.	CASSSLDSSTEAFF	TGCGCCAGCAGCTCGCTGGACAGTTCCACTGAAGCTTTCTTT
.	TRBV19	TRBJ2-1	.	CASRPAFRPYNEQFF	TGTGCCAGCCGACCTGCGTTTAGGCCCTACAATGAGCAGTTCTTC
.	TRBV28	TRBJ1-1	.	CAGSGQNTEAFF	TGTGCCGGTTCGGGACAGAACACTGAAGCTTTCTTT
.	TRBV27	TRBJ2-1	.	CASSHSRNEQFF	TGTGCCAGCAGCCATTCCCGCAATGAGCAGTTCTTC
once	TRBV5-8	TRBJ1-1	.	CASSLPGIYTEAFF	TGTGCCAGCAGCTTACCGGGCATCTACACTGAAGCTTTCTTT
.	TRBV27	TRBJ1-1	.	CASSHRGVGPNTEAFF	TGTGCCAGCAGTCACCGCGGTGTAGGGCCGAACACTGAAGCTTTCTTT
.	TRBV9	TRBJ2-1	.	CASSVADSYNEQFF	TGTGCCAGCAGCGTAGCGGACTCCTACAATGAGCAGTTCTTC
once	TRBV5-4	TRBJ1-1	.	CASSLVRVRDTEAFF	TGTGCCAGCAGCTTGGTACGGGTAAGGGACACTGAAGCTTTCTTT
.	TRBV5-4	TRBJ2-3	TRBD2	CASSLNGGRALGDTQYF	TGTGCCAGCAGCTTGAATGGCGGGAGGGCCCTCGGAGATACGCAGTATTTT
.	TRBV18	TRBJ1-1	TRBD1	CASSPGGTGGTEAFF	TGTGCCAGCTCCCCAGGGGGGACAGGGGGGACTGAAGCTTTCTTT
.	TRBV28	TRBJ2-3	TRBD1	CASIDTGQSTDTQYF	TGTGCCAGCATCGACACGGGACAGTCCACAGATACGCAGTATTTT
.	TRBV10-3	TRBJ2-7	TRBD1	CAISGQEYYEQYF	TGTGCCATCAGCGGACAGGAATACTACGAGCAGTACTTC
once	TRBV5-6	TRBJ2-3	.	CASSFSGQADTQYF	TGTGCCAGCAGCTTCTCCGGTCAGGCAGATACGCAGTATTTT
.	TRBV18	TRBJ2-5	.	CASSPSIPLQGETQYF	TGTGCCAGCTCACCAAGTATCCCCCTCCAGGGGGAGACCCAGTACTTC
.	TRBV7-2	TRBJ2-1	TRBD2	CASSTRTSGRNEQFF	TGTGCCAGCAGCACTCGGACTAGCGGGAGAAATGAGCAGTTCTTC
.	TRBV5-1	TRBJ1-5	.	CASSLARGQPQHF	TGCGCCAGCAGCTTGGCCCGGGGTCAGCCCCAGCATTTT
.	TRBV5-1	TRBJ2-3	TRBD1	CASSFGTAPDTQYF	TGCGCCAGCAGCTTCGGGACAGCCCCAGATACGCAGTATTTT
.	TRBV7-2	TRBJ1-2	.	CASSLRQTYGYTF	TGTGCCAGCAGCTTACGACAGACCTATGGCTACACCTTC
.	TRBV28	TRBJ1-2	.	CASSRTRRGYTF	TGTGCCAGCAGCCGGACACGGAGAGGCTACACCTTC
.	TRBV23-1	TRBJ2-3	TRBD2	CASSQRGRAGAEETDTQYF	TGCGCCAGCAGTCAAAGGGGCCGGGCGGGAGCCGAAGAAACAGATACGCAGTATTTT
.	TRBV19	TRBJ1-5	.	CASSIKVLRGRDGGQPQHF	TGTGCCAGTAGTATAAAGGTATTAAGGGGCAGGGACGGGGGTCAGCCCCAGCATTTT
few	TRBV6-5	TRBJ1-5	.	CASSPRAGVDQPQHF	TGTGCCAGCAGTCCCCGGGCGGGCGTAGATCAGCCCCAGCATTTT
.	TRBV28	TRBJ2-4	.	CASSLTLKMTAKNIQYF	TGTGCCAGCAGTTTAACACTAAAAATGACAGCCAAAAACATTCAGTACTTC
few	TRBV30	TRBJ1-1	.	CAWSRYRVEAFF	TGTGCCTGGAGTCGATACAGGGTTGAAGCTTTCTTT
.	TRBV13	TRBJ2-7	TRBD1	CASSQSGTGAYEQYF	TGTGCCAGCAGCCAATCCGGGACAGGGGCCTACGAGCAGTACTTC
once	TRBV7-6	TRBJ2-3	.	CASSPVPKWEPTDTQYF	TGTGCCAGCAGCCCTGTACCCAAGTGGGAGCCCACAGATACGCAGTATTTT
.	TRBV28	TRBJ2-1	.	CASSWDKNEQFF	TGTGCCAGCAGTTGGGACAAAAATGAGCAGTTCTTC
.	TRBV7-8	TRBJ2-7	TRBD1	CASSTLDRGSYEQYF	TGTGCCAGCAGCACCCTCGACAGGGGTTCTTACGAGCAGTACTTC
.	TRBV2	TRBJ2-3	.	CASSVGRTLPDTQYF	TGTGCCAGCAGTGTTGGGAGGACTCTCCCAGATACGCAGTATTTT
once	TRBV5-1	TRBJ2-7	TRBD1	CASSLRQGVNEQYF	TGCGCCAGCAGCTTGAGGCAGGGGGTGAACGAGCAGTACTTC
few	TRBV6-1	TRBJ1-2	TRBD1	CASSEPTGSDGYTF	TGTGCCAGCAGTGAACCGACAGGGTCGGATGGCTACACCTTC
few	TRBV7-2	TRBJ2-1	.	CASSLGRHNEQFF	TGTGCCAGCAGCTTGGGCCGGCACAATGAGCAGTTCTTC
.	TRBV6-1	TRBJ2-3	TRBD2	CASSELAGADTQYF	TGTGCCAGCAGTGAACTAGCGGGAGCAGATACGCAGTATTTT
few	TRBV6-1	TRBJ1-5	.	CASTAWGIGQPQHF	TGTGCCAGCACCGCGTGGGGAATTGGTCAGCCCCAGCATTTT
.	TRBV27	TRBJ2-1	TRBD1	CATLPRQGLWSYNEQFF	TGTGCCACCCTACCTCGACAGGGCCTTTGGTCCTACAATGAGCAGTTCTTC
.	TRBV5-6	TRBJ1-6	.	CASSLGPWNWQTYNSPLHF	TGTGCCAGCAGCTTGGGCCCCTGGAACTGGCAGACCTATAATTCACCCCTCCACTTT